These 3 T cell receptor beta chains were sequenced from one sample in a study of pediatric ulcerative colitis. Sequencing was performed with immunoSEQ multiplex PCR; in TCRdb, only in-frame clones are kept and a portion is missing. The repertoire holds tens of thousands of clones, with around four fifths as singletons. During colonoscopy, one to two rectal pinch biopsies were collected. Material: gut tissue. All receptors come from a boy younger than 18 with moderate ulcerative colitis.

The rearrangement links TRBV7-9 to TRBJ1-1; D not resolved. CDR1 SEHNR and CDR2 FQNEAQ come from the germline V gene (reference sequence). V was shortened by 2 bases and J by 8 bases, with 9 bases between the two germline ends. This CDR3 region has 12 residues. CDR3 DNA sequence: TGTGCCAGCAGCTTATCTTTAGGGGAAGCTTTCTTT. Translation: CASSLSLGEAFF.

This chain uses TRBV11-2 with TRBJ1-1; tentative D call: TRBD1 (5 bases). The germline gives CDR1 SGHAT, CDR2 FQNNGV. The V and J ends lost 1 base and 9 bases respectively, with 15 bases between them. This CDR3 spans 14 amino acids. In DNA, the CDR3 is TGTGCCAGCAGCTTAGTACCTGACAGTGTTAAAGCTTTCTTT. Amino acids: CASSLVPDSVKAFF.

This clone came up once. V usage is TRBV7-2 and J usage is TRBJ1-1, with D hard to call. Trimming left V 1 base short and J 5 bases short, with 11 bases between. The CDR3 contains 14 residues. Germline values: CDR1 SGHTA, CDR2 FQGNSA. The CDR3 sequence: CASSLGEERTEAFF. The DNA of the CDR3 is TGTGCCAGCAGCTTAGGGGAAGAGAGGACTGAAGCTTTCTTT.